The entry that follows covers one TCR beta chain sequence. The sample belongs to a study of blood T cell repertoires in COVID-19. Authors' data handling: From reference gene primer amplification, estimates of nucleated cell counts were derived. Method: immunoSEQ multiplex PCR; TCRdb's copy keeps in-frame clones and lacks some. From that table come the V and J calls and clone size; the DNA was used to work out D and trimming. This sample has 200,000 to 250,000 clones, with 70% to 90% found just once. The receptor was derived from a man aged 40-55 years with acute or convalescent COVID-19. Sample: peripheral blood.

CDR3 region: CASTKPGGEGYTF. Written as DNA, the CDR3 is TGTGCCAGCACCAAGCCAGGGGGCGAGGGCTACACCTTC. The V and J genes are TRBV6-5 and TRBJ1-2, with 8 bases lining up with TRBD1. Germline V gene data show CDR1 as MNHEY and CDR2 as SVGAGI. J gave up 8 bases and V 7 bases, and 9 bases lay outside the gene matches. The CDR3 is made up of 13 amino acids.